A single sample gave rise to the 21 T cell receptor beta chains below, sequenced in a study of blood T cell repertoires in COVID-19. The repertoire was sequenced with immunoSEQ multiplex PCR; TCRdb's copy has only in-frame clones and lacks some. This sample has about 200,000 clones, with around 83% found just once. The sample was peripheral blood. The receptor source for this set is a woman older than 75 with COVID-19, enrolled during active disease.

This rearrangement joins TRBV3-1 (or the pseudogene TRBV3-2) to TRBJ2-1, with 7 positions matching TRBD2. Germline CDR1 reads LGHDT; CDR2 reads YNNKEL (reference sequence). This CDR3 has 13 amino acids. Trimming at V came to 1 base and at J to 7 bases, leaving 1 base not matched to a gene. The CDR3 DNA is TGTGCCAGCAGCCAAGGGGGGGGGAATGAGCAGTTCTTC. Protein product: CASSQGGGNEQFF.

The J gene is TRBJ2-4, the V gene TRBV14; D might be TRBD2 (6 bases). Looked up from germline, CDR1 is SGHDN and CDR2 is FVKESK. The V end lost 0 bases, the J end lost 7 bases, and 13 bases lay between the germline ends. CDR3 length equals 15 residues. CDR3 coding DNA: TGTGCCAGCAGCCAAGATGGGGGACTCCTCAACATTCAGTACTTC. It encodes CASSQDGGLLNIQYF.

The chain joins TRBV5-8 to TRBJ2-2, with 7 bases fitting TRBD1. This CDR3 comprises 16 residues. V lost 3 bases, J lost 1 base, and 6 bases stayed unmatched. Germline V gene sequence: CDR1 SGHTS, CDR2 YDEGEE. The CDR3 here is CASSSGQALNTGELFF. The CDR3 DNA sequence: TGTGCCAGCAGCTCCGGACAGGCTTTGAACACCGGGGAGCTGTTTTTT.

The genes are TRBV7-2 and TRBJ2-5; 11 bases are a match to TRBD1. The CDR3 is made up of 14 amino acids. Germline-derived CDR1 and CDR2 are SGHTA and FQGNSA. J gave up 3 bases and V 5 bases, and 2 bases lay outside the gene matches. The CDR3 loop reads CASSRGQGEETQYF. The CDR3, as DNA: TGTGCCAGCAGCCGGGGACAGGGGGAAGAGACCCAGTACTTC.

The chain uses TRBV7-6 and TRBJ2-7; D may be TRBD1 (6 bases). The CDR3 covers 18 residues. Germline CDR1 and CDR2: SGHVS and FNYEAQ. The V gene lost 1 base and the J gene lost 0 bases, with 19 bases spanning the gap. CDR3 coding DNA: TGTGCCAGCAGCTTAGTTGCGCCGACAGGCAAAAGCTCCTACGAGCAGTACTTC. Translated, it gives CASSLVAPTGKSSYEQYF.

Regarding this clone: Other DNA sequences from this sample encode an identical CDR3 as well. The rearrangement uses TRBV18 and TRBJ2-2, with D tentatively TRBD1 (5 bases). Trimming shortened V by 0 bases and J by 3 bases, and 8 bases separated the two germline ends. This CDR3 has 15 amino acids. Germline lookup yields CDR1 KGHSH and CDR2 LQKENI. Written as DNA, the CDR3 is TGTGCCAGCTCACCACCTAGCAGGGACACCGGGGAGCTGTTTTTT. Translating gives CASSPPSRDTGELFF.

This chain joins TRBV6-5 and TRBJ2-2; maybe TRBD1 (6 bases). Germline loops: CDR1 MNHEY, CDR2 SVGAGI. V gave up 7 bases and J gave up 6 bases, with 12 bases separating them. CDR3 size: 13 residues. CDR3 nucleotides: TGTGCCAGCAAGACACAGGGTCCCGGGGAGCTGTTTTTT. As protein: CASKTQGPGELFF.

V and J are TRBV11-2 and TRBJ2-3, with D perhaps matching TRBD1 (5 bases). This CDR3 has 15 residues. CDR1 is SGHAT, CDR2 FQNNGV, per germline. Trimming left V 4 bases short and J 4 bases short, with 15 bases between. CDR3: CASSSARVEADTQYF. The CDR3 DNA reads TGTGCCAGCAGCTCAGCCAGGGTTGAGGCAGATACGCAGTATTTT.

The table lists this clone with a few counts. V is TRBV7-9 and J is TRBJ1-1; the match to TRBD1 covers 10 bases. J gave up 1 base and V 7 bases, and 6 bases lay outside the gene matches. CDR1 is SEHNR, CDR2 FQNEAQ, per germline (reference sequence). The CDR3 extends over 15 amino acids. The CDR3 nucleotides are TGTGCCAGCACTAAAGGGGACAGGGGGAACACTGAAGCTTTCTTT. It codes for CASTKGDRGNTEAFF.

The V call is TRBV15, the J call TRBJ1-2; maybe TRBD1 (6 bases). The CDR3 extends over 14 amino acids. Germline V CDR1 and CDR2: LNHNV, YYDKDF (reference sequence). V lost 5 bases and J 0 bases, leaving 10 bases between the germline ends. The CDR3 here is CATSLRQANYGYTF. The DNA of the CDR3 is TGTGCCACCAGCCTTCGACAGGCTAACTATGGCTACACCTTC. Full variable domain (outside the CDR3, taken from reference TRBV15 and TRBJ1-2): DAMVIQNPRYQVTQFGKPVTLSCSQTLNHNVMYWYQQKSSQAPKLLFHYYDKDFNNEADTPDNFQSRRPNTSFCFLDIRSPGLGDTAMYLCATSLRQANYGYTFGSGTRLTVV.

Written as DNA, the CDR3 is TGTGCCAGCAGCCCGCCCCCGGGACTAGCTAACACAGATACGCAGTATTTT. Translated, it gives CASSPPPGLANTDTQYF. The chain recombines TRBV9 with TRBJ2-3; TRBD2 matches 9 bases. V lost 4 bases and J lost 2; bases outside the gene matches: 11. The CDR3 is 17 residues long. Germline loops: CDR1 SGDLS, CDR2 YYNGEE.

Written as DNA, the CDR3 is TGTGCCAGCAGCATTTTTTCGGTCCCCGGGGAGCTGTTTTTT. Its protein product is CASSIFSVPGELFF. The chain employs TRBV7-9 and TRBJ2-2, with D uncertain. V shed 5 bases and J shed 6 bases, with 13 bases lying between them. The CDR3 covers 14 residues. Looked up from germline, CDR1 is SEHNR and CDR2 is FQNEAQ (reference sequence).

V is TRBV5-1 and J is TRBJ1-5; tentative D call: TRBD1 (5 bases). CDR1 and CDR2 from the germline V gene are SGHRS and YFSETQ. V was shortened by 4 bases and J by 0 bases, with 11 bases between the two germline ends. This CDR3 is 15 amino acids long. The CDR3 spells CASSPGDSSNQPQHF. CDR3 bases: TGCGCCAGCAGCCCGGGCGACAGTAGCAATCAGCCCCAGCATTTT.

J is TRBJ1-4 and V is TRBV5-4; D is perhaps TRBD1 (6 bases). Trimming removed 1 base from V and 5 bases from J, with 15 bases in between. Germline V gene sequence: CDR1 SGHNT, CDR2 YYREEE (reference sequence). The CDR3 length is 16 residues. This CDR3 reads CASSLNAGAGNEKLFF. CDR3 DNA: TGTGCCAGCAGCTTGAATGCGGGGGCAGGGAATGAAAAACTGTTTTTT.

Notes on this clone: A junction end diverges from the germline sequence, so it may reflect a read error. The chain has TRBV11-2 and TRBJ2-5; D might be TRBD2 (7 bases). The CDR3 contains 15 residues. Per the germline V gene, CDR1 is SGHAT and CDR2 is FQNNGV. This CDR3 is CASSLEGGRAETQYF. The CDR3 nucleotides are TGTGCCAGCAGCCTAGAAGGGGGGAGGGCGGAGACCCAGTACTTC.

The chain employs TRBV11-2 and TRBJ2-5; D not certain. The V end was cut by 2 bases, the J end by 5 bases, with 6 bases between. The CDR3 length is 12 residues. CDR1 SGHAT and CDR2 FQNNGV come from the germline V gene. CDR3 in DNA: TGTGCCAGCAGCTTATCGAGGGAGACCCAGTACTTC. Translating gives CASSLSRETQYF. Variable domain in full (rest from reference TRBV11-2 and TRBJ2-5): EAGVAQSPRYKIIEKRQSVAFWCNPISGHATLYWYQQILGQGPKLLIQFQNNGVVDDSQLPKDRFSAERLKGVDSTLKIQPAKLEDSAVYLCASSLSRETQYFGPGTRLLVL.

The chain couples TRBV6-4 to TRBJ2-2; TRBD1 matches 7 bases. CDR1 is MRHNA and CDR2 is SNTAGT in the germline V gene. The V segment lost 4 bases and the J segment 6 bases; nucleotides outside the gene matches: 5. The CDR3 length is 14 residues. CDR3 protein: CASSAIDRAGELFF. For the CDR3, the DNA is TGTGCCAGCAGTGCAATCGACAGGGCCGGGGAGCTGTTTTTT.

This chain links TRBV5-1 with TRBJ1-3; TRBD1 agrees at 7 bases. Per germline, CDR1 SGHRS and CDR2 YFSETQ. This CDR3 has 15 amino acids. V lost 4 bases to trimming and J lost 14 bases; unmatched junction nucleotides: 18. The CDR3 region has the DNA TGCGCCAGCAGCAGAGAACATAAAACGGGACAGCGCGTATATTTT. It translates to CASSREHKTGQRVYF. Full variable domain (missing parts from reference TRBV5-1 and TRBJ1-3): KAGVTQTPRYLIKTRGQQVTLSCSPISGHRSVSWYQQTPGQGLQFLFEYFSETQRNKGNFPGRFSGRQFSNSRSEMNVSTLELGDSALYLCASSREHKTGQRVYFGEGSWLTVV.

The chain recombines TRBV20-1 with TRBJ1-1, with TRBD1 as a possible D gene (5 bases). The CDR3 has 11 amino acids. V dropped 3 bases and J dropped 6 bases, with 8 bases sitting between them. Germline V gene data show CDR1 as DFQATT and CDR2 as SNEGSKA (reference sequence). The CDR3 region has the DNA TGCAGTGCTAGCTGGACACCTGAAGCTTTCTTT. This translates into CSASWTPEAFF.

V and J are TRBV7-9 and TRBJ2-5; 7 nucleotides line up with TRBD2. With V trimmed by 3 bases and J by 2 bases, 6 bases remained unmatched. CDR3 size: 15 residues. Germline V gene lookup returns CDR1 SEHNR and CDR2 FQNEAQ (reference sequence). The CDR3 reads CASSFQAGYQETQYF. The CDR3 DNA reads as TGTGCCAGCAGCTTCCAAGCGGGGTATCAAGAGACCCAGTACTTC.

V is TRBV7-2 and J is TRBJ1-3; 8 nucleotides match TRBD1. Per the germline V gene, CDR1 is SGHTA and CDR2 is FQGNSA. J lost 2 bases, V lost 5 bases, and 5 bases had no gene match. The CDR3 runs to 15 residues. CDR3 protein: CASSARGPTGNTIYF. The CDR3 DNA is TGTGCCAGCAGCGCCAGGGGGCCCACTGGAAACACCATATATTTT.